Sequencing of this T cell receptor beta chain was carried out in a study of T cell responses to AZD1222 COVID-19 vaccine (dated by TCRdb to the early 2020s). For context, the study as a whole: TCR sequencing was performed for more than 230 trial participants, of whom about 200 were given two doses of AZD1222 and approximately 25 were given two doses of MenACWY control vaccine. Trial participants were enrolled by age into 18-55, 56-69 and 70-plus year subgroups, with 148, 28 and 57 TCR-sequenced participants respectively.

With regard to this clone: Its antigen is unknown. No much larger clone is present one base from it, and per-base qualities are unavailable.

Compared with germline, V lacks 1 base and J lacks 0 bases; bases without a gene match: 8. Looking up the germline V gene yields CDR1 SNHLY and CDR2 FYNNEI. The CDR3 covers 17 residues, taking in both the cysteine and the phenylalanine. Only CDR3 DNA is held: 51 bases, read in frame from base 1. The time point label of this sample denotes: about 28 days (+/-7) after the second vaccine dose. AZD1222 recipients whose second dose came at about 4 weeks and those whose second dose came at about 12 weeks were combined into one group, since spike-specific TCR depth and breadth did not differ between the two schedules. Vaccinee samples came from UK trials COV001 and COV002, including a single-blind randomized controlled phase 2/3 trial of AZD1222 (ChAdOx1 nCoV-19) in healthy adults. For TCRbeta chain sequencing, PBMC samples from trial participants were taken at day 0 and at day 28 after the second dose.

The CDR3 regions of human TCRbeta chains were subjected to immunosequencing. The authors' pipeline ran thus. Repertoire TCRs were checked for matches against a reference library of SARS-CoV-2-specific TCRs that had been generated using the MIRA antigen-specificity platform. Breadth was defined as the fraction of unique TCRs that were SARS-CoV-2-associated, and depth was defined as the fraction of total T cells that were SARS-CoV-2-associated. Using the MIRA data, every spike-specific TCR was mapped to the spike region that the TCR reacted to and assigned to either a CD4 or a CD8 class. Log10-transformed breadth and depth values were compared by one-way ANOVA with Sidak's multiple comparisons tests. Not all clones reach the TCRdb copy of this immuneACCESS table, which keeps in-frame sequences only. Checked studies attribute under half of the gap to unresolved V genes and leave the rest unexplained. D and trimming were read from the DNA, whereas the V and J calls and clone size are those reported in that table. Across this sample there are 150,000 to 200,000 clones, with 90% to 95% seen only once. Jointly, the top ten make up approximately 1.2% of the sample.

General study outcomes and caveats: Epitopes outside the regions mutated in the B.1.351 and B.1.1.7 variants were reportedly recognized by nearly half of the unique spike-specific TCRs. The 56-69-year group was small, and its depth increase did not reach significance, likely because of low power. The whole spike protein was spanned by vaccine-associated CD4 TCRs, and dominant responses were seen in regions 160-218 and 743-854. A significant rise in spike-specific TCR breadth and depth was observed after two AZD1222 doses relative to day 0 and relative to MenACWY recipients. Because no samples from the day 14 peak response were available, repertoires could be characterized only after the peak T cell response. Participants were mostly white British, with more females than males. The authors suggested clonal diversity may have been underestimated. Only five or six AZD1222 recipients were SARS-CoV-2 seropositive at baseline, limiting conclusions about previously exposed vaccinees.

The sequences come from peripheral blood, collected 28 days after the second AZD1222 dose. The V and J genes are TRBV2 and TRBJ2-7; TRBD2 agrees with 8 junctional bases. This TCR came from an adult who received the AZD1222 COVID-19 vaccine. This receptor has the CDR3 CASSEVRLATHSYEQYF. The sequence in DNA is TGTGCCAGCAGTGAAGTGAGACTAGCGACGCACTCCTACGAGCAGTACTTC.